Each of the 22 T cell receptor beta chains below was sequenced from the same sample in a study of graft-versus-host responses after intestinal transplantation. The antigens of these receptors remain unknown. Sequencing was performed with immunoSEQ multiplex PCR; in TCRdb, only in-frame clones are kept and a portion is missing. The sample lists tens of thousands of clones, under 90% occurring once. This specimen consisted of unstimulated CD4+ T cells sorted from spleen or lymph node cells, obtained before intestinal transplant. The source is a human donor who received an intestinal transplant.

V and J are TRBV5-8 and TRBJ1-3; the D is unclear. Trimming took off 1 base at V and 4 bases at J, with 12 bases between the two ends. This CDR3 spans 15 amino acids. Germline assignment: CDR1 SGHTS and CDR2 YDEGEE. For the CDR3, the DNA is TGTGCCAGCAGCTTGCACCGGAGAAGCGGAAACACCATATATTTT. Translation: CASSLHRRSGNTIYF.

The chain links TRBV7-2 to TRBJ2-7; the D is unclear. Germline assignment: CDR1 SGHTA and CDR2 FQGNSA. CDR3 size: 13 residues. Trimming removed 3 bases at V and 4 bases at J, with 10 bases between. CDR3 loop: CASSFQRYYEQYF. The CDR3 DNA reads as TGTGCCAGCAGCTTCCAGCGATATTACGAGCAGTACTTC.

The V gene is TRBV11-2, the J gene TRBJ2-7; D not certain. Germline V CDR1 and CDR2: SGHAT, FQNNGV. The CDR3 has 13 amino acids. Trimming stripped 1 base from V and 2 bases from J, with 6 bases between. CDR3 sequence: CASSLVGAYEQYF. The CDR3 DNA follows: TGTGCCAGCAGCTTAGTCGGTGCCTACGAGCAGTACTTC.

This chain links TRBV9 with TRBJ2-1, with 7 bases fitting TRBD2. The J segment lost 6 bases and the V segment lost 0 bases, leaving 6 bases of the junction unmatched. Germline V gene sequence: CDR1 SGDLS, CDR2 YYNGEE. The length of the CDR3 is 15 residues. CDR3 bases: TGTGCCAGCAGCGTAGCACCGGGACTACGCAATGAGCAGTTCTTC. Translated: CASSVAPGLRNEQFF.

The V gene is TRBV9, the J gene TRBJ2-5, with TRBD1 matching over 7 bases. The length of the CDR3 is 14 residues. CDR1 SGDLS and CDR2 YYNGEE come from the germline V gene. J gave up 3 bases and V 0 bases, and 2 bases lay outside the gene matches. CDR3 in DNA: TGTGCCAGCAGCGTAGCGACAGGGAAAGAGACCCAGTACTTC. The encoded protein is CASSVATGKETQYF.

The chain carries TRBV5-3 and TRBJ2-7; 9 positions agree with TRBD2. TRBV5-3 is an ORF for which the function is uncertain. With 4 bases clipped from V and 0 bases from J, the junction kept 11 bases outside the gene matches. This CDR3 is built from 17 residues. The CDR3 DNA is TGTGCCAGAAGCCGAAACTCGACTAGCGGAGACTCCTACGAGCAGTACTTC. It translates to CARSRNSTSGDSYEQYF.

This chain connects TRBV6-1 to TRBJ2-7; possibly TRBD1 for D (7 bases). V lost 3 bases and J lost 3, with 15 bases in between. This CDR3 spans 15 amino acids. Per germline, CDR1 MNHNS and CDR2 SASEGT. Written as DNA, the CDR3 is TGTGCCAGCAGTGACGGAGGGACAGCCAACTACGAGCAGTACTTC. It codes for CASSDGGTANYEQYF.

J is TRBJ1-5 and V is TRBV19; D is undetermined. The CDR3 length is 12 residues. Germline V gene data show CDR1 as LNHDA and CDR2 as SQIVND (reference sequence). V gave up 7 bases and J gave up 5 bases, with 9 bases separating them. CDR3 bases: TGTGCCAGTAACTGGGCCTATCAGCCCCAGCATTTT. Translated: CASNWAYQPQHF.

This sequence joins TRBV6-4 and TRBJ1-1; TRBD1 might be the D (5 bases). Between the trimmed V and J ends, which lost 3 bases and 5 bases, there was a span of 25 bases. In germline, CDR1 is MRHNA, CDR2 SNTAGT. This CDR3 is built from 18 residues. The CDR3 sequence: CASSDRLAPCEGVTEAFF. The CDR3 region has the DNA TGTGCCAGCAGTGATAGGTTGGCACCGTGTGAAGGGGTGACTGAAGCTTTCTTT.

The rearrangement joins TRBV29-1 to TRBJ2-5, with TRBD1 matching over 8 bases. Trimming at V came to 7 bases and at J to 5 bases, leaving 12 bases not matched to a gene. Germline lookup yields CDR1 SQVTM and CDR2 ANQGSEA. The CDR3 has 14 residues. CDR3 sequence reads: CSATTGVVYETQYF. The CDR3 DNA reads TGCAGCGCAACGACAGGGGTTGTTTATGAGACCCAGTACTTC.

The chain carries TRBV5-1 and TRBJ1-2; 9 bases fit TRBD1. V was pared by 3 bases and J by 6 bases, with 6 bases of the junction left unmatched. Germline values: CDR1 SGHRS, CDR2 YFSETQ. The CDR3 is 14 residues long. CDR3 nucleotides: TGCGCCAGCAGCTACACCGGGACAGGGAATGGCTACACCTTC. It translates to CASSYTGTGNGYTF.

The V gene is TRBV18, the J gene TRBJ1-1; D unresolved. V was shortened by 4 bases and J by 3 bases, with 12 bases between the two germline ends. CDR3 length: 14 amino acids. Germline CDR1 and CDR2: KGHSH and LQKENI. As DNA, the CDR3 is TGTGCCAGCTCACGAGGGTGGTTCGACACTGAAGCTTTCTTT. This translates into CASSRGWFDTEAFF.

V and J are TRBV6-6 and TRBJ1-5, with 7 positions matching TRBD1. CDR1 and CDR2 from the germline V gene are MNHNY and SVGAGI (reference sequence). The CDR3 runs to 13 residues. Trimming took 4 bases from V and 5 from J; bases not matched to a gene: 2. CDR3 coding DNA: TGTGCCAGCAGTTCCCAGGGGGATCAGCCCCAGCATTTT. This sequence encodes CASSSQGDQPQHF.

The chain couples TRBV5-1 to TRBJ2-7; 10 bases match TRBD2. This CDR3 has 11 residues. Trimming at V came to 7 bases and at J to 9 bases, leaving 4 bases not matched to a gene. Germline V CDR1 and CDR2: SGHRS, YFSETQ. The CDR3 coding sequence is TGCGCCAGCTTCAGACTAGCGGGGCAGTACTTC. Translating it yields CASFRLAGQYF.

The rearrangement uses TRBV10-3 and TRBJ2-2; 9 bases agree with TRBD2. The V gene end was trimmed by 10 bases and the J gene end by 0 bases; junction bases not matched to a gene: 3. CDR1 and CDR2 (germline): ENHRY, SYGVKD. The CDR3 is 14 residues long. The CDR3 here is CATGLATNTGELFF. In DNA form, the CDR3 reads TGTGCCACCGGACTAGCGACGAACACCGGGGAGCTGTTTTTT.

This clone occurred once. The rearrangement joins TRBV15 to TRBJ1-5, with D possibly TRBD1 on 6 matching bases. The germline V and J ends were trimmed by 0 bases and 4 bases, with 19 bases remaining between them. The CDR3 has 18 residues. Germline loops: CDR1 LNHNV, CDR2 YYDKDF (reference sequence). The CDR3 DNA reads TGTGCCACCAGCAGAGATGGTGGGGGCGTATTGGGTAATCAGCCCCAGCATTTT. Encoded protein: CATSRDGGGVLGNQPQHF.

The CDR3 here is CASSTVSAGTGELFF. CDR3 coding DNA: TGTGCCAGCAGTACGGTCAGCGCGGGCACCGGGGAGCTGTTTTTT. The chain links TRBV6-6 to TRBJ2-2; maybe TRBD2 (5 bases). The CDR3 loop spans 15 amino acids. CDR1 is MNHNY, CDR2 SVGAGI, per germline (reference sequence). The V gene lost 5 bases and the J gene lost 4 bases, with 14 bases spanning the gap.

J is TRBJ2-1 and V is TRBV15; TRBD1 aligns across 7 bases. Germline V CDR1 and CDR2: LNHNV, YYDKDF (reference sequence). CDR3 size: 14 residues. V gave up 3 bases and J gave up 4 bases; unmatched junction bases: 3. The CDR3 bases are TGTGCCACCAGCAGGGGGGACAGTTACAATGAGCAGTTCTTC. This gives the protein CATSRGDSYNEQFF.

The J gene is TRBJ1-1, the V gene TRBV12-5; 8 positions agree with TRBD1. Germline V CDR1 and CDR2: LGHNT, FRNRAP. The CDR3 has 16 amino acids. V lost 0 bases and J lost 1; bases outside the gene matches: 4. The CDR3 loop reads CASGLVPTGENTEAFF. The CDR3 bases are TGTGCTAGTGGTTTGGTACCGACAGGGGAGAACACTGAAGCTTTCTTT. Filled out from reference TRBV12-5 and TRBJ1-1, the complete variable domain reads DARVTQTPRHKVTEMGQEVTMRCQPILGHNTVFWYRQTMMQGLELLAYFRNRAPLDDSGMPKDRFSAEMPDATLATLKIQPSEPRDSAVYFCASGLVPTGENTEAFFGQGTRLTVV.

The chain joins TRBV9 to TRBJ2-7; 10 bases are shared with TRBD1. The ends lost 2 bases at V and 4 bases at J; junction bases unmatched: 6. This CDR3 is built from 15 residues. Germline V gene lookup returns CDR1 SGDLS and CDR2 YYNGEE. DNA of the CDR3: TGTGCCAGCAGCGTCGAGACAGGGGGCATTTACGAGCAGTACTTC. Translated, it gives CASSVETGGIYEQYF.

V gene TRBV5-1 combines with J gene TRBJ2-5, with D hard to call. Germline V gene lookup returns CDR1 SGHRS and CDR2 YFSETQ. V was shortened by 0 bases and J by 1 base, with 7 bases between the two germline ends. The CDR3 is 14 residues long. CDR3 residues: CASSLDTAQETQYF. The DNA for the CDR3 is TGCGCCAGCAGCTTGGATACTGCCCAAGAGACCCAGTACTTC.

CDR3 loop: CASSESQGAIAFF. For the CDR3, the DNA is TGTGCCAGCTCAGAATCCCAGGGGGCGATAGCTTTCTTT. The chain joins TRBV18 to TRBJ1-1, with 8 bases lining up with TRBD1. The CDR3 runs 13 residues. Trimming at V came to 5 bases and at J to 10 bases, leaving 9 bases not matched to a gene. Germline CDR1 KGHSH, CDR2 LQKENI.